The clone carrying this TCR beta chain was picked up a small number of times. This entry is derived from a study of T-cell memory formation after mild COVID-19. In TCRdb, the 5' RACE reads were re-called with MiXCR into one record per CDR3 protein. The sample lists 350,000 to 500,000 distinct CDR3 sequences; about a sixth were seen once. Sequencing was performed on PBMCs or a T cell subset sorted from them (not recorded which). The TCR was taken from a man younger than 35 who had mild COVID-19 (a few samples of this study predate the infection). Cell type and time point are not known.

DNA for the CDR3: TGTGCCAGCAGTTTGGTTAGTCATAATGAAAAACTGTTTTTT. Translated, it gives CASSLVSHNEKLFF. The chain has TRBV28 and TRBJ1-4, with D unclear. Looked up from germline, CDR1 is MDHEN and CDR2 is SYDVKM. The V end was cut by 3 bases, the J end by 4 bases, with 9 bases between. This CDR3 region has 14 residues. Combining the CDR3 with reference TRBV28 and TRBJ1-4 gives the whole variable domain DVKVTQSSRYLVKRTGEKVFLECVQDMDHENMFWYRQDPGLGLRLIYFSYDVKMKEKGDIPEGYSVSREKKERFSLILESASTNQTSMYLCASSLVSHNEKLFFGSGTQLSVL.